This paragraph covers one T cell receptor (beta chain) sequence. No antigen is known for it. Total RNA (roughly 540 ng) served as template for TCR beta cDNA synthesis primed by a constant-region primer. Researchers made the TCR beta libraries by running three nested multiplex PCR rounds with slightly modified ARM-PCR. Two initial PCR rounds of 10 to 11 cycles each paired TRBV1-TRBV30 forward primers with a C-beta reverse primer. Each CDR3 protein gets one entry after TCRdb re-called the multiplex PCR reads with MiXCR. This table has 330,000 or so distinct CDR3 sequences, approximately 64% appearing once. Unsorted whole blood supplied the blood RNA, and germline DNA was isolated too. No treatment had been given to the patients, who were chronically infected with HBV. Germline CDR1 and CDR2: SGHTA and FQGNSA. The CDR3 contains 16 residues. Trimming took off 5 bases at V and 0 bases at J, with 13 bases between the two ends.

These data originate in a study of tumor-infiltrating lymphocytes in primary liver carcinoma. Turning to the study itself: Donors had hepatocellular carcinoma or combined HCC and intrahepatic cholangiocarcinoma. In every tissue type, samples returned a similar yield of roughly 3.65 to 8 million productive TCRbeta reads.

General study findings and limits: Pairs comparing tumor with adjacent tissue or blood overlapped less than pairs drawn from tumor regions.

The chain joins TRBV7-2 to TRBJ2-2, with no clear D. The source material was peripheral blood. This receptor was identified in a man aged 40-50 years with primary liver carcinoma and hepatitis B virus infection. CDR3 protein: CASSVNAASNTGELFF. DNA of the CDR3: TGTGCCAGCAGCGTTAACGCCGCCTCGAACACCGGGGAGCTGTTTTTT.